Presented here are 11 T cell receptor beta chains from one specimen sequenced in a study of T cells in Graves' hyperthyroidism and ophthalmopathy. RNA transcripts served as the template for amplifying TCR beta CDR3 regions. HTBI primers drove first-round RT-PCR of the TCR CDR3. Each CDR3 protein gets one entry after TCRdb re-called the multiplex PCR reads with MiXCR. The sample contains some 490,000 distinct CDR3 sequences, approximately 23% of which appear only once. Sequencing was done on a sample of blood. These receptors were obtained from a woman in her 70s with Graves' ophthalmopathy.

This chain joins TRBV9 and TRBJ2-1; perhaps TRBD2 as D (6 bases). The CDR3 is made up of 16 amino acids. Between the trimmed V and J ends, which lost 3 bases and 9 bases, there was a span of 22 bases. The V gene's germline CDR1 is SGDLS and CDR2 YYNGEE. The CDR3 region is CASSDRGTGGNGEQFF. DNA of the CDR3: TGTGCCAGCAGCGACCGCGGGACTGGCGGGAATGGTGAGCAGTTCTTC.

For this clonotype: The junction shows a germline mismatch at one end, possibly a read error. The chain employs TRBV13 and TRBJ1-5, with D perhaps TRBD1 (5 bases). Germline CDR1 and CDR2: PRHDT and FYEKMQ (reference sequence). This CDR3 contains 14 residues. CDR3 in amino acids: CASSLGPEGQPQHF. The DNA of the CDR3 is TGTGCCAGCAGCCTAGGACCGGAGGGGCAGCCCCAGCATTTT. The full variable domain, in which reference TRBV13 and TRBJ1-5 provide the parts outside the CDR3, is AAGVIQSPRHLIKEKRETATLKCYPIPRHDTVYWYQQGPGQDPQFLISFYEKMQSDKGSIPDRFSAQQFSDYHSELNMSSLELGDSALYFCASSLGPEGQPQHFGDGTRLSIL.

The chain joins TRBV6-1 to TRBJ1-1, with D possibly matching TRBD1 (6 bases). This CDR3 region has 13 residues. V was pared by 10 bases and J by 4 bases, with 16 bases between. Germline V gene sequence: CDR1 MNHNS, CDR2 SASEGT. The CDR3 DNA follows: TGTGCCAACTGCGTTTCAGGGGTCACTGAAGCTTTCTTT. It yields the protein CANCVSGVTEAFF.

This clonotype has ten or more counts. The chain links TRBV12-3 or TRBV12-4 to TRBJ1-4; 7 bases line up with TRBD1. The trim removed 5 bases at V and 2 bases at J, leaving 2 bases unmatched. The CDR3 covers 14 residues. The CDR3 protein is CASSKQGTNEKLFF. The DNA of the CDR3 is TGTGCCAGCAGTAAACAGGGGACTAATGAAAAACTGTTTTTT.

This clonotype was observed a few times. V usage is TRBV5-1 and J usage is TRBJ2-1, with no clear D. This CDR3 contains 17 residues. Germline CDR1 and CDR2: SGHRS and YFSETQ. Trimming shortened V by 4 bases and J by 1 base, and 18 bases separated the two germline ends. The CDR3 DNA sequence: TGCGCCAGCAGCCCCTTTAGAGGAGCCTCTTCCTACAATGAGCAGTTCTTC. As protein: CASSPFRGASSYNEQFF.

This clonotype was found a few times. CDR3 nucleotides: TGTGCCACCAGTCGTACAGGGGAGATATATGGCTACACCTTC. This translates into CATSRTGEIYGYTF. The chain has TRBV24-1 and TRBJ1-2; 7 bases map to TRBD1. V shed 6 bases and J 5 bases; nucleotides not matched to a gene: 8. There are 14 residues in the CDR3. CDR1 is KGHDR, CDR2 SFDVKD, per germline.

The rearrangement joins TRBV7-9 to TRBJ2-2, with D tentatively TRBD1 or TRBD2 (6 bases each). V shed 8 bases and J shed 3 bases, with 13 bases lying between them. Germline V gene lookup returns CDR1 SEHNR and CDR2 FQNEAQ (reference sequence). This CDR3 contains 14 residues. The CDR3 loop reads CASLGGMHTGELFF. The CDR3 DNA follows: TGTGCCAGCTTAGGGGGGATGCACACCGGGGAGCTGTTTTTT.

J is TRBJ1-2 and V is TRBV20-1; D is perhaps TRBD1 (6 bases). The ends were cut back, 2 bases at V and 3 bases at J, with 7 bases in the middle. This CDR3 is 12 amino acids long. Germline loops: CDR1 DFQATT, CDR2 SNEGSKA (reference sequence). CDR3 residues: CSARRQDYGYTF. CDR3 bases: TGCAGTGCTAGAAGACAGGACTATGGCTACACCTTC.

This chain joins TRBV18 and TRBJ1-4; D perhaps matches TRBD1 (5 bases). The germline gives CDR1 KGHSH, CDR2 LQKENI. The V end was cut by 6 bases, the J end by 3 bases, with 11 bases between. The CDR3 sequence is 14 residues long. The CDR3 sequence is CASSRQSSNEKLFF. The CDR3 DNA reads TGTGCCAGCTCTAGACAGAGCTCTAATGAAAAACTGTTTTTT.

The chain is built from TRBV29-1 and TRBJ2-7; the match to TRBD1 covers 7 bases. V lost 6 bases to trimming and J lost 5 bases; unmatched junction nucleotides: 7. The CDR3 length is 12 residues. Germline V gives CDR1 SQVTM, CDR2 ANQGSEA. In nucleotides, the CDR3 is TGCAGCGTCGCTGACAGGGCGAACGAGCAGTACTTC. This codes for CSVADRANEQYF.

The chain has TRBV28 and TRBJ2-2; weak D call: TRBD1 (6 bases). This CDR3 spans 16 amino acids. Germline assignment: CDR1 MDHEN and CDR2 SYDVKM. The ends were cut back, 6 bases at V and 0 bases at J, with 14 bases in the middle. Here the CDR3 reads CASRNAGTTNTGELFF. The CDR3 DNA reads TGTGCCAGCAGGAACGCCGGGACAACGAACACCGGGGAGCTGTTTTTT.